The 28 T cell receptor beta chains below were found in one sample sequenced in a study of T cells after yellow fever vaccination. TCRdb re-derived calls from the 5' RACE reads in MiXCR, one entry per CDR3 protein. This table has around 600,000 distinct CDR3 sequences, more than 9% appearing once. This material consisted of PBMCs, taken on the day of the yellow fever booster vaccination. The receptors derive from a man younger than 45 who received the YFV17D yellow fever vaccine.

This clonotype was counted a few times. The rearrangement joins TRBV9 to TRBJ2-3, with 9 bases identical to TRBD2. This CDR3 has 16 amino acids. The V gene end was trimmed by 3 bases and the J gene end by 2 bases; junction bases not matched to a gene: 7. Germline V gives CDR1 SGDLS, CDR2 YYNGEE. The CDR3 region has the DNA TGTGCCAGCAGCGCCCTAGCGGGATCGGCCACAGATACGCAGTATTTT. Translating it yields CASSALAGSATDTQYF.

In its sample, this clonotype was seen a few times. CDR3 DNA: TGTGCCAGCAGCAAAGACACGGCGGATCGTGGCTACACCTTC. Amino acids: CASSKDTADRGYTF. J is TRBJ1-2 and V is TRBV7-2; D remains unclear. The CDR3 spans 14 residues. CDR1 and CDR2 (germline): SGHTA, FQGNSA. Deletions cut 5 bases from V and 7 bases from J, with 17 bases between.

This clonotype was observed many times. This chain links TRBV5-1 with TRBJ2-1, with 7 positions matching TRBD1. Germline trimming cut 8 bases from V and 0 bases from J; bases unmatched to any gene: 5. Germline CDR1 reads SGHRS; CDR2 reads YFSETQ. The CDR3 consists of 14 residues. This CDR3 reads CASIRDSSYNEQFF. The CDR3 DNA reads TGCGCCAGTATCCGGGACAGCTCCTACAATGAGCAGTTCTTC. The complete variable domain, with remaining parts taken from reference TRBV5-1 and TRBJ2-1, reads KAGVTQTPRYLIKTRGQQVTLSCSPISGHRSVSWYQQTPGQGLQFLFEYFSETQRNKGNFPGRFSGRQFSNSRSEMNVSTLELGDSALYLCASIRDSSYNEQFFGPGTRLTVL.

V usage is TRBV11-3 and J usage is TRBJ2-1; 15 positions match TRBD2. The CDR3 runs to 17 residues. V shed 5 bases, J shed 5 bases, and the junction held 7 bases outside the gene matches. CDR1 and CDR2 from the germline V gene are SGHNT and YENEEA. As DNA, the CDR3 is TGTGCCAGCAGCCCTGGACTAGCGGGAGGGCCACACAATGAGCAGTTCTTC. Translating it yields CASSPGLAGGPHNEQFF.

This clonotype has more than one count but fewer than ten. The genes are TRBV6-2 or TRBV6-3 and TRBJ2-7; 7 bases are shared with TRBD1. This CDR3 comprises 14 residues. The V segment lost 7 bases and the J segment 2 bases; nucleotides outside the gene matches: 8. Germline V gene sequence: CDR1 MNHEY, CDR2 SVGEGT. The CDR3: CASTRDSIAYEQYF. In nucleotides, the CDR3 is TGTGCCAGCACCCGGGACAGCATAGCCTACGAGCAGTACTTC.

The J gene is TRBJ2-1, the V gene TRBV7-2; D might be TRBD2 (6 bases). V shed 4 bases and J shed 6 bases, with 13 bases lying between them. The CDR3 runs 14 residues. Per germline, CDR1 SGHTA and CDR2 FQGNSA. The CDR3 nucleotides read TGTGCCAGCAGCTCCCGGGGGTTACCCAATGAGCAGTTCTTC. It codes for CASSSRGLPNEQFF.

This chain connects TRBV5-6 to TRBJ2-3; the D gene is possibly TRBD1 (5 bases). The CDR3 extends over 17 amino acids. V gave up 0 bases and J gave up 2 bases, with 16 bases separating them. Germline CDR1 and CDR2: SGHDT and YYEEEE. The CDR3 coding sequence is TGTGCCAGCAGCTTGGGCCTACAGGTGAAGGACACAGATACGCAGTATTTT. Residues: CASSLGLQVKDTDTQYF.

V is TRBV29-1 and J is TRBJ2-5; D not resolved. V was shortened by 5 bases and J by 2 bases, with 6 bases between the two germline ends. From germline, CDR1 is SQVTM and CDR2 ANQGSEA. The CDR3 totals 11 residues. CDR3 nucleotide sequence: TGCAGCGTTTTCAGACAAGAGACCCAGTACTTC. Protein: CSVFRQETQYF. Looking up the rest from reference TRBV29-1 and TRBJ2-5 gives the full variable domain: SAVISQKPSRDICQRGTSLTIQCQVDSQVTMMFWYRQQPGQSLTLIATANQGSEATYESGFVIDKFPISRPNLTFSTLTVSNMSPEDSSIYLCSVFRQETQYFGPGTRLLVL.

This clonotype has only a few counts. V gene TRBV15 combines with J gene TRBJ2-3; 11 bases are a match to TRBD1. The CDR3 contains 17 residues. J gave up 1 base and V 2 bases, and 5 bases lay outside the gene matches. Germline V gives CDR1 LNHNV, CDR2 YYDKDF (reference sequence). CDR3 region: CATSRRWGQGGTDTQYF. As DNA, the CDR3 is TGTGCCACCAGCAGACGTTGGGGACAGGGGGGCACAGATACGCAGTATTTT. Supplemented by reference TRBV15 and TRBJ2-3, the full variable domain reads DAMVIQNPRYQVTQFGKPVTLSCSQTLNHNVMYWYQQKSSQAPKLLFHYYDKDFNNEADTPDNFQSRRPNTSFCFLDIRSPGLGDTAMYLCATSRRWGQGGTDTQYFGPGTRLTVL.

This clonotype turned up a few times. J is TRBJ2-7 and V is TRBV20-1; possibly TRBD1 for D (6 bases). The CDR3 covers 13 residues. The V end was cut by 7 bases, the J end by 9 bases, with 22 bases between. CDR1 and CDR2 (germline): DFQATT, SNEGSKA (reference sequence). CDR3 in amino acids: CSGDEGIKQGQYF. The CDR3 region has the DNA TGCAGTGGGGATGAAGGGATAAAACAGGGGCAGTACTTC.

The V and J genes are TRBV20-1 and TRBJ2-3, with D tentatively TRBD2 (6 bases). The CDR3 sequence is 12 residues long. CDR1 and CDR2 from the germline V gene are DFQATT and SNEGSKA (reference sequence). The CDR3 nucleotides read TGCAGAGGGGCGGGGAGCACAGATACGCAGTATTTT. Its translation: CRGAGSTDTQYF.

Ten or more counts support this clonotype. The chain links TRBV28 to TRBJ2-2, with 8 positions matching TRBD2. The J segment lost 8 bases and the V segment lost 2 bases, leaving 10 bases of the junction unmatched. There are 16 residues in the CDR3. From germline, CDR1 is MDHEN and CDR2 SYDVKM. The CDR3 DNA sequence: TGTGCCAGCAGTTTAAGACTAGCGACGCATTTGGGGGAGCTGTTTTTT. This encodes CASSLRLATHLGELFF. Combining the CDR3 with reference TRBV28 and TRBJ2-2 gives the whole variable domain DVKVTQSSRYLVKRTGEKVFLECVQDMDHENMFWYRQDPGLGLRLIYFSYDVKMKEKGDIPEGYSVSREKKERFSLILESASTNQTSMYLCASSLRLATHLGELFFGEGSRLTVL.

The chain uses TRBV18 and TRBJ2-7, with a tentative D call TRBD2 (6 bases). The CDR3 is 14 residues long. Germline values: CDR1 KGHSH, CDR2 LQKENI. Trimming removed 3 bases at V and 2 bases at J, with 11 bases between. CDR3 DNA: TGTGCCAGCTCACCGGAAGGGAGGCCCTACGAGCAGTACTTC. It codes for CASSPEGRPYEQYF.

The chain links TRBV30 to TRBJ1-5, with 9 bases that match TRBD1. The CDR3 totals 14 residues. V shed 3 bases and J 7 bases; nucleotides not matched to a gene: 7. The germline V gene has CDR1 GTSNPN and CDR2 SVGIG (reference sequence). The chain's CDR3 is CAWRGTGRTQPQHF. DNA for the CDR3: TGTGCCTGGAGAGGGACAGGGAGGACCCAGCCCCAGCATTTT.

J is TRBJ2-5 and V is TRBV5-1, with D hard to call. This CDR3 contains 13 residues. Germline V gives CDR1 SGHRS, CDR2 YFSETQ. V was trimmed by 5 bases and J by 5 bases, leaving 13 bases between them. CDR3 sequence reads: CASRSDLGETQYF. The CDR3 DNA reads as TGCGCCAGCAGATCGGACCTCGGGGAGACCCAGTACTTC. The full variable domain, rest sourced from reference TRBV5-1 and TRBJ2-5, is KAGVTQTPRYLIKTRGQQVTLSCSPISGHRSVSWYQQTPGQGLQFLFEYFSETQRNKGNFPGRFSGRQFSNSRSEMNVSTLELGDSALYLCASRSDLGETQYFGPGTRLLVL.

Concerning this clonotype: One end of the junction fails to match germline, which may point to a read error. The chain carries TRBV7-2 and TRBJ2-3, with D unclear. The germline V gene has CDR1 SGHTA and CDR2 FQGNSA. The CDR3 length is 15 residues. The CDR3 DNA sequence: TGTGCCAGCGGCTTAGCACGGGCAGGCACAGATACGCAGTATTTT. This gives the protein CASGLARAGTDTQYF.

This clonotype was seen only a few times. The chain employs TRBV7-9 and TRBJ2-4; possible D gene TRBD1, 5 bases. The germline CDR1 and CDR2 sequences are SEHNR and FQNEAQ (reference sequence). CDR3 size: 12 residues. V was pared by 5 bases and J by 7 bases, with 9 bases between. CDR3 DNA sequence: TGTGCCAGCAGCGCAGGGTGGAACATTCAGTACTTC. Amino acids: CASSAGWNIQYF.

This sequence joins TRBV7-8 and TRBJ2-7; D is perhaps TRBD2 (7 bases). Germline-derived CDR1 and CDR2 are SGHVS and FQNEAQ. V lost 1 base and J lost 0, with 16 bases in between. CDR3 length: 17 amino acids. CDR3 amino acids: CASSLGGGGPSSYEQYF. The CDR3 nucleotides are TGTGCCAGCAGCTTAGGAGGGGGGGGACCGAGCTCCTACGAGCAGTACTTC.

In this sample, this clonotype turned up a few times. J is TRBJ2-1 and V is TRBV6-2 or TRBV6-3; D is perhaps TRBD1 or TRBD2 (5 bases each). The CDR3 runs to 15 residues. V lost 5 bases and J lost 10, with 21 bases in between. CDR1 MNHEY and CDR2 SVGEGT come from the germline V gene. The CDR3 is CASSPWSRGEGEQFF. Here the CDR3 DNA reads TGTGCCAGCAGTCCCTGGAGCCGAGGAGAGGGGGAGCAGTTCTTC.

The chain combines TRBV4-1 with TRBJ1-4; no firm D call. The CDR3 loop spans 13 amino acids. Germline-derived CDR1 and CDR2 are MGHRA and YSYEKL. Deletions cut 8 bases from V and 4 bases from J, with 11 bases between. The CDR3: CASGRNFNEKLFF. CDR3 DNA: TGCGCCAGCGGCCGGAACTTTAATGAAAAACTGTTTTTT.

The chain combines TRBV12-3 or TRBV12-4 with TRBJ2-1; D call uncertain. CDR3 length equals 14 residues. The V end lost 2 bases, the J end lost 6 bases, and 11 bases lay between the germline ends. DNA for the CDR3: TGTGCCAGCAGTTTATATTCAGGCAGCAATGAGCAGTTCTTC. Its protein product is CASSLYSGSNEQFF.

The chain is built from TRBV30 and TRBJ2-2, with D unclear. V lost 0 bases, J lost 6 bases, and 11 bases lay in between. This CDR3 is built from 14 residues. CDR1 is GTSNPN and CDR2 is SVGIG in the germline V gene (reference sequence). The CDR3 coding sequence is TGTGCCTGGAGTGTACGACTGGCCCCCGGGGAGCTGTTTTTT. It yields the protein CAWSVRLAPGELFF.

The gene calls are TRBV18 and TRBJ1-1; TRBD1 agrees at 9 bases. Germline lookup yields CDR1 KGHSH and CDR2 LQKENI. CDR3 size: 17 residues. With 3 bases clipped from V and 4 bases from J, the junction kept 12 bases outside the gene matches. DNA for the CDR3: TGTGCCAGCTCACCCGCCCCTACCGGGACAGGGAGCACTGAAGCTTTCTTT. It codes for CASSPAPTGTGSTEAFF.

This clonotype has a handful of counts. This chain uses TRBV3-1 with TRBJ2-7; unclear D gene. Germline CDR1 and CDR2: LGHDT and YNNKEL (reference sequence). The V and J ends lost 0 bases and 3 bases respectively, with 6 bases between them. The CDR3 contains 13 residues. CDR3 sequence reads: CASSQEGRYEQYF. The CDR3 nucleotides are TGTGCCAGCAGCCAAGAGGGCCGCTACGAGCAGTACTTC.

The chain links TRBV10-1 to TRBJ2-3; 8 nucleotides match TRBD1. Germline assignment: CDR1 WNHNN and CDR2 SYGVQD (reference sequence). With 5 bases clipped from V and 4 bases from J, the junction kept 2 bases outside the gene matches. There are 13 residues in the CDR3. The CDR3 sequence is CASSRTGPDTQYF. CDR3 nucleotides: TGCGCCAGCAGTCGGACAGGGCCAGATACGCAGTATTTT.

In this sample, this clonotype turned up a few times. The V call is TRBV14, the J call TRBJ2-5; 7 bases are shared with TRBD2. Looked up from germline, CDR1 is SGHDN and CDR2 is FVKESK. The J segment lost 5 bases and the V segment lost 2 bases, leaving 5 bases of the junction unmatched. This CDR3 is 14 amino acids long. The CDR3 DNA sequence: TGTGCCAGCAGCCAAACCCGGACTAGGGAGACCCAGTACTTC. It encodes CASSQTRTRETQYF.

This sequence joins TRBV5-1 and TRBJ2-3, with 7 bases that match TRBD1. Looked up from germline, CDR1 is SGHRS and CDR2 is YFSETQ. The trim removed 5 bases at V and 2 bases at J, leaving 11 bases unmatched. This CDR3 is built from 16 residues. CDR3 coding DNA: TGCGCCAGCAGGGACGGGACAGATCATTTCACAGATACGCAGTATTTT. Encoded protein: CASRDGTDHFTDTQYF. The full variable domain, in which reference TRBV5-1 and TRBJ2-3 provide the parts outside the CDR3, is KAGVTQTPRYLIKTRGQQVTLSCSPISGHRSVSWYQQTPGQGLQFLFEYFSETQRNKGNFPGRFSGRQFSNSRSEMNVSTLELGDSALYLCASRDGTDHFTDTQYFGPGTRLTVL.

The rearrangement links TRBV20-1 to TRBJ1-1, with 10 bases matching TRBD1. Looked up from germline, CDR1 is DFQATT and CDR2 is SNEGSKA (reference sequence). J lost 1 base, V lost 3 bases, and 8 bases had no gene match. This CDR3 comprises 16 residues. CDR3 sequence: CSARTGGAESNTEAFF. The CDR3 nucleotides read TGCAGTGCTAGGACAGGGGGCGCAGAGTCGAACACTGAAGCTTTCTTT.